One sample yielded the 21 T cell receptor beta chains listed below, sequenced in a study of OX40 agonist ivuxolimab in advanced cancers. Clones were sequenced by immunoSEQ multiplex PCR, and TCRdb holds only the in-frame ones, with some missing. The sample records about 74,000 clones, roughly four fifths being singletons. The sequencing here drew on CD4+ or CD8+ T cells sorted from blood, taken in a trial of the OX40 agonist ivuxolimab. The receptors come from an adult with an advanced solid tumor such as melanoma, head and neck, liver or kidney cancer.

V gene TRBV5-1 combines with J gene TRBJ1-6; 9 nucleotides agree with TRBD1. V dropped 4 bases and J dropped 7; count of bases not matched to a gene: 3. The length of the CDR3 is 14 residues. CDR1 is SGHRS, CDR2 YFSETQ, per germline. DNA for the CDR3: TGCGCCAGCAGCCTGGGACAGGGAAATTCACCCCTCCACTTT. It codes for CASSLGQGNSPLHF. Combining the CDR3 with reference TRBV5-1 and TRBJ1-6 gives the whole variable domain KAGVTQTPRYLIKTRGQQVTLSCSPISGHRSVSWYQQTPGQGLQFLFEYFSETQRNKGNFPGRFSGRQFSNSRSEMNVSTLELGDSALYLCASSLGQGNSPLHFGNGTRLTVT.

This clone was found a few times. The J gene is TRBJ1-2, the V gene TRBV28, with a possible D match to TRBD1 (6 bases). V was shortened by 7 bases and J by 4 bases, with 16 bases between the two germline ends. This CDR3 has 14 residues. In germline, CDR1 is MDHEN, CDR2 SYDVKM. CDR3 protein: CASNEGGQGYGYTF. The CDR3 coding sequence is TGTGCCAGCAACGAAGGGGGGCAGGGCTATGGCTACACCTTC.

This sequence joins TRBV2 and TRBJ1-1; TRBD1 is a possible D gene (5 bases). Trimming took 1 base from V and 2 from J, leaving 14 bases between them. The germline V gene has CDR1 SNHLY and CDR2 FYNNEI. The CDR3 spans 16 residues. The CDR3 is CASSEERNRPNTEAFF. CDR3 nucleotide sequence: TGTGCCAGCAGTGAAGAACGTAACAGGCCAAACACTGAAGCTTTCTTT.

The J gene is TRBJ2-2, the V gene TRBV11-3, with TRBD1 matching over 7 bases. Per the germline V gene, CDR1 is SGHNT and CDR2 is YENEEA. The CDR3 contains 16 residues. V trimming: 5 bases; J trimming: 2 bases; junction bases outside the gene matches: 8. The CDR3 bases are TGTGCCAGCAGCCGTACCCGGGACAGAAACACCGGGGAGCTGTTTTTT. Translated: CASSRTRDRNTGELFF.

This rearrangement joins TRBV11-3 to TRBJ2-2, with 8 bases aligning to TRBD1. The germline gives CDR1 SGHNT, CDR2 YENEEA. The ends lost 5 bases at V and 7 bases at J; junction bases unmatched: 6. The CDR3 length is 14 residues. Here the CDR3 reads CASSPQGARGELFF. Here the CDR3 DNA reads TGTGCCAGCAGCCCGCAGGGGGCGCGCGGGGAGCTGTTTTTT. The complete variable domain, with remaining parts taken from reference TRBV11-3 and TRBJ2-2, reads EAGVVQSPRYKIIEKKQPVAFWCNPISGHNTLYWYLQNLGQGPELLIRYENEEAVDDSQLPKDRFSAERLKGVDSTLKIQPAELGDSAVYLCASSPQGARGELFFGEGSRLTVL.

J is TRBJ2-2 and V is TRBV19, with D maybe TRBD1 (6 bases). The CDR3 totals 17 residues. V was pared by 6 bases and J by 0 bases, with 17 bases between. Germline CDR1 LNHDA, CDR2 SQIVND (reference sequence). As DNA, the CDR3 is TGTGCCAGTAGAGCCCAGGGGCTCACGACGAACACCGGGGAGCTGTTTTTT. Amino acids: CASRAQGLTTNTGELFF.

The chain links TRBV6-5 to TRBJ2-7; possibly TRBD2 for D (6 bases). CDR1 and CDR2 (germline): MNHEY, SVGAGI. This CDR3 is built from 13 residues. The V end lost 2 bases, the J end lost 9 bases, and 14 bases lay between the germline ends. CDR3 sequence reads: CASSYEYGGGQYV. CDR3 DNA sequence: TGTGCCAGCAGTTACGAGTACGGGGGTGGGCAGTACGTC.

The genes are TRBV19 and TRBJ2-1; 14 bases are a match to TRBD2. V dropped 7 bases and J dropped 9; count of bases not matched to a gene: 8. Germline CDR1 and CDR2: LNHDA and SQIVND (reference sequence). The CDR3 length is 15 residues. The CDR3 here is CASTSTSGRGGEQFF. CDR3 in DNA: TGTGCCAGTACCTCGACTAGCGGGAGGGGGGGTGAGCAGTTCTTC.

The gene calls are TRBV27 and TRBJ2-1, with 9 nucleotides matching TRBD2. The germline V gene encodes CDR1 MNHEY and CDR2 SMNVEV (reference sequence). This CDR3 has 16 residues. With 6 bases clipped from V and 4 bases from J, the junction kept 10 bases outside the gene matches. The CDR3 loop is CASSRPRAGGYNEQFF. CDR3 nucleotide sequence: TGTGCCAGCAGCCGCCCTAGGGCGGGAGGGTACAATGAGCAGTTCTTC.

The CDR3 sequence: CASSFLTGGVKGNTEAFF. CDR3 in DNA: TGTGCCAGCAGTTTCCTGACAGGGGGCGTGAAGGGGAACACTGAAGCTTTCTTT. The J gene is TRBJ1-1, the V gene TRBV28, with 10 bases fitting TRBD1. V gave up 3 bases and J gave up 1 base; unmatched junction bases: 11. This CDR3 has 18 amino acids. CDR1 MDHEN and CDR2 SYDVKM come from the germline V gene.

The V call is TRBV5-1, the J call TRBJ1-1, with D maybe TRBD1 (5 bases). V gave up 2 bases and J gave up 3 bases, with 11 bases separating them. Germline V gene data show CDR1 as SGHRS and CDR2 as YFSETQ. The CDR3 totals 14 residues. CDR3 loop: CASSFVMGDTEAFF. The CDR3 coding sequence is TGCGCCAGCAGCTTTGTGATGGGGGACACTGAAGCTTTCTTT.

The CDR3 nucleotides are TGTGCCAGCCAATTTGCAGGGGGAGGGAGATATGGCTACACCTTC. Its protein product is CASQFAGGGRYGYTF. V and J are TRBV6-1 and TRBJ1-2; 7 bases are a match to TRBD1. CDR1 and CDR2 (germline): MNHNS, SASEGT. The length of the CDR3 is 15 residues. V gave up 8 bases and J gave up 5 bases; unmatched junction bases: 14.

The V gene is TRBV19, the J gene TRBJ2-5; 7 bases fit TRBD2. The V gene end was trimmed by 5 bases and the J gene end by 4 bases; junction bases not matched to a gene: 4. The CDR3 loop spans 13 amino acids. CDR1 and CDR2 (germline): LNHDA, SQIVND (reference sequence). CDR3 sequence reads: CASSLTSIETQYF. The CDR3 DNA reads TGTGCCAGTAGTTTGACTAGCATAGAGACCCAGTACTTC.

The chain has TRBV7-9 and TRBJ2-5, with unresolved D. Trimming stripped 5 bases from V and 2 bases from J, with 12 bases between. The CDR3 has 14 residues. Looked up from germline, CDR1 is SEHNR and CDR2 is FQNEAQ (reference sequence). CDR3 loop: CASSRWNMQETQYF. CDR3 DNA: TGTGCCAGCAGCCGATGGAATATGCAAGAGACCCAGTACTTC.

The rearrangement uses TRBV28 and TRBJ1-2, with TRBD1 identical over 9 bases. This CDR3 comprises 15 residues. The V gene end was trimmed by 3 bases and the J gene end by 5 bases; junction bases not matched to a gene: 7. Per germline, CDR1 MDHEN and CDR2 SYDVKM. CDR3 sequence (DNA): TGTGCCAGCAGTTTCCCACAGGGGGCGCGATATGGCTACACCTTC. Its translation is CASSFPQGARYGYTF.

This clone was counted a single time. V is TRBV6-6 and J is TRBJ2-1; the D is unclear. V shed 10 bases and J shed 3 bases, with 13 bases lying between them. The CDR3 has 13 amino acids. Germline V lookup: CDR1 MNHNY, CDR2 SVGAGI (reference sequence). The CDR3 DNA reads as TGTGCCACCAAACTCGTGGACTACAATGAGCAGTTCTTC. Translated: CATKLVDYNEQFF.

The rearrangement links TRBV5-8 to TRBJ2-1; D tentatively fits TRBD1 or TRBD2 (5 bases each). From germline, CDR1 is SGHTS and CDR2 YDEGEE. V lost 4 bases to trimming and J lost 11 bases, with 10 bases between them. This CDR3 has 11 amino acids. The CDR3 protein is CASSAGTQQFF. The CDR3 DNA reads TGTGCCAGCAGCGCAGGGACGCAGCAGTTCTTC.

V and J are TRBV29-1 and TRBJ2-7; D call uncertain. The CDR3 totals 11 residues. The germline V gene encodes CDR1 SQVTM and CDR2 ANQGSEA. DNA for the CDR3: TGCATAGTGAGTACCCTCTACGAGCAGTACGTC. This sequence encodes CIVSTLYEQYV.

The chain uses TRBV27 and TRBJ1-5; 7 bases agree with TRBD1. Germline assignment: CDR1 MNHEY and CDR2 SMNVEV (reference sequence). This CDR3 spans 13 amino acids. Trimming cost V 8 bases and J 10 bases; bases outside gene matches: 11. This CDR3 is CASARDREYPQHF. The CDR3 DNA follows: TGTGCCAGCGCCCGGGACAGAGAGTATCCCCAGCATTTT.

Turning to this clone: This CDR3 is also generated by other DNA sequences in the sample. V is TRBV9 and J is TRBJ2-2; D is ambiguous. This CDR3 has 16 amino acids. Germline V lookup: CDR1 SGDLS, CDR2 YYNGEE. Trimming stripped 0 bases from V and 0 bases from J, with 9 bases between. CDR3 coding DNA: TGTGCCAGCAGCGTAGCTGGGGTAGCGAACACCGGGGAGCTGTTTTTT. This sequence encodes CASSVAGVANTGELFF.

The chain combines TRBV6-5 with TRBJ2-1, with 14 bases aligning to TRBD2. Losses at the gene ends were 5 bases for V and 5 bases for J; bases not matched to a gene: 2. This CDR3 contains 15 residues. CDR1 and CDR2 (germline): MNHEY, SVGAGI. The CDR3 nucleotides read TGTGCCAGCAGTCGACTAGCGGGGGGGAACAATGAGCAGTTCTTC. This sequence encodes CASSRLAGGNNEQFF.